Presented here are 15 T cell receptor beta chains from one specimen sequenced in a study of blood T cell repertoires in COVID-19. The protocol was immunoSEQ multiplex PCR, while the TCRdb copy is restricted to in-frame clones and leaves out a portion. This sample has 150,000 or so clones, with under 85% found just once. Sequencing was done on a sample of peripheral blood. The source is a man aged 70-80 years who had recovered from COVID-19.

The rearrangement links TRBV10-3 to TRBJ1-2; D is perhaps TRBD1 (6 bases). Between the trimmed V and J ends, which lost 4 bases and 2 bases, there was a span of 11 bases. The CDR3 is made up of 14 amino acids. Germline lookup yields CDR1 ENHRY and CDR2 SYGVKD. Written as DNA, the CDR3 is TGTGCCATCAGTGGGTTTACAGGGAACTATGGCTACACCTTC. Translation: CAISGFTGNYGYTF.

The V and J genes are TRBV10-3 and TRBJ1-2, with D perhaps matching TRBD1 (5 bases). Germline values: CDR1 ENHRY, CDR2 SYGVKD. CDR3 size: 15 residues. The V gene lost 0 bases and the J gene lost 0 bases, with 8 bases spanning the gap. The CDR3 coding sequence is TGTGCCATCAGTGAGTCGTCAGGGTCTAACTATGGCTACACCTTC. This gives the protein CAISESSGSNYGYTF.

CDR3 DNA sequence: TGTGCCAGCAGCTTATGGGAGGTAGCTTTCTTT. Translated, it gives CASSLWEVAFF. This chain joins TRBV7-2 and TRBJ1-1, with D uncertain. Germline CDR1 is SGHTA and CDR2 is FQGNSA. This CDR3 region has 11 residues. Trimming removed 2 bases from V and 10 bases from J, with 8 bases in between.

The V gene is TRBV15, the J gene TRBJ2-7; 11 positions agree with TRBD1. CDR3 length: 13 residues. J lost 6 bases, V lost 5 bases, and 3 bases had no gene match. Germline CDR1 is LNHNV and CDR2 is YYDKDF (reference sequence). The CDR3 nucleotides are TGTGCCACCAGCCGGACAGGGGGCATCGAGCAGTACTTC. Protein product: CATSRTGGIEQYF.

The V gene is TRBV7-9, the J gene TRBJ2-7; 8 bases are a match to TRBD1. V shed 4 bases, J shed 2 bases, and the junction held 4 bases outside the gene matches. Germline V gives CDR1 SEHNR, CDR2 FQNEAQ (reference sequence). This CDR3 is 14 amino acids long. In DNA, the CDR3 is TGTGCCAGCAGCTCCACGACAGGGGCCTACGAGCAGTACTTC. Encoded protein: CASSSTTGAYEQYF. Variable domain in full (rest from reference TRBV7-9 and TRBJ2-7): DTGVSQNPRHKITKRGQNVTFRCDPISEHNRLYWYRQTLGQGPEFLTYFQNEAQLEKSRLLSDRFSAERPKGSFSTLEIQRTEQGDSAMYLCASSSTTGAYEQYFGPGTRLTVT.

This clone was observed a single time. The gene calls are TRBV11-2 and TRBJ1-1; TRBD1 might be the D (5 bases). Germline V gene lookup returns CDR1 SGHAT and CDR2 FQNNGV. The V gene lost 6 bases and the J gene lost 4 bases, with 21 bases spanning the gap. The CDR3 consists of 16 residues. The CDR3 DNA reads TGTGCCAGCAGAACTCCGGGCCAGGCAGGGATCACTGAAGCTTTCTTT. This sequence encodes CASRTPGQAGITEAFF.

The genes are TRBV12-3 or TRBV12-4 and TRBJ1-1; D uncertain. The CDR3 spans 11 residues. The ends were cut back, 5 bases at V and 11 bases at J, with 12 bases in the middle. CDR3 residues: CASSDRREAFF. DNA for the CDR3: TGTGCCAGCAGTGACCGGCGGGAGGCTTTCTTT.

This chain connects TRBV5-1 to TRBJ2-3; 9 nucleotides align to TRBD2. The V gene's germline CDR1 is SGHRS and CDR2 YFSETQ. J lost 4 bases, V lost 0 bases, and 6 bases had no gene match. The CDR3 is made up of 16 amino acids. The CDR3 sequence: CASSLVAGVDSDTQYF. In DNA form, the CDR3 reads TGCGCCAGCAGCTTGGTAGCGGGAGTAGATTCAGATACGCAGTATTTT.

V is TRBV4-1 and J is TRBJ2-1, with 14 nucleotides matching TRBD2. Per the germline V gene, CDR1 is MGHRA and CDR2 is YSYEKL. This CDR3 region has 17 residues. Germline trimming cut 5 bases from V and 4 bases from J; bases unmatched to any gene: 7. This CDR3 reads CASSARLAGGSYNEQFF. As DNA, the CDR3 is TGCGCCAGCAGCGCCCGACTAGCGGGAGGGTCTTACAATGAGCAGTTCTTC.

The V call is TRBV7-9, the J call TRBJ1-4; D is possibly TRBD1 (6 bases). Germline V gene lookup returns CDR1 SEHNR and CDR2 FQNEAQ (reference sequence). Trimming took off 1 base at V and 1 base at J, with 10 bases between the two ends. The CDR3 is 16 residues long. CDR3 residues: CASSLGRGLTNEKLFF. CDR3 DNA: TGTGCCAGCAGCTTAGGCAGGGGATTAACTAATGAAAAACTGTTTTTT.

The table lists this clone with a count of one. The chain carries TRBV7-9 and TRBJ1-1; D is unresolved. The germline CDR1 and CDR2 sequences are SEHNR and FQNEAQ (reference sequence). Trimming removed 5 bases from V and 1 base from J, with 8 bases in between. This CDR3 comprises 13 residues. Here the CDR3 reads CASSLIQNTEAFF. The DNA for the CDR3 is TGTGCCAGCAGCCTAATCCAGAACACTGAAGCTTTCTTT.

The rearrangement joins TRBV24-1 to TRBJ2-7; 14 bases line up with TRBD2. J lost 3 bases, V lost 4 bases, and 16 bases had no gene match. CDR1 KGHDR and CDR2 SFDVKD come from the germline V gene. This CDR3 is 20 amino acids long. DNA of the CDR3: TGTGCCACCAGTGACCGGGGACTAGCGGGAGCCCTCGCGTTGATCTACGAGCAGTACTTC. The encoded protein is CATSDRGLAGALALIYEQYF.

The table lists this clone with a count of one. This rearrangement joins TRBV10-2 to TRBJ1-1, with D perhaps matching TRBD1 (6 bases). The length of the CDR3 is 13 residues. Per germline, CDR1 WSHSY and CDR2 SAAADI. Trimming shortened V by 4 bases and J by 8 bases, and 14 bases separated the two germline ends. CDR3 in amino acids: CASSVSGASEAFF. CDR3 bases: TGCGCCAGCAGTGTGTCAGGGGCAAGCGAAGCTTTCTTT.

The V gene is TRBV18, the J gene TRBJ2-1; possibly TRBD1 for D (6 bases). CDR3 length equals 13 residues. The germline V gene encodes CDR1 KGHSH and CDR2 LQKENI. V was shortened by 3 bases and J by 4 bases, with 7 bases between the two germline ends. The CDR3 nucleotides read TGTGCCAGCTCACCGCAGGGGTACAATGAGCAGTTCTTC. Translation gives CASSPQGYNEQFF.

This rearrangement joins TRBV18 to TRBJ1-5, with 11 bases matching TRBD1. V gave up 3 bases and J gave up 4 bases; unmatched junction bases: 5. This CDR3 contains 16 residues. Per the germline V gene, CDR1 is KGHSH and CDR2 is LQKENI. The CDR3 loop is CASSPGGQGVNQPQHF. For the CDR3, the DNA is TGTGCCAGCTCACCGGGGGGACAGGGGGTAAATCAGCCCCAGCATTTT.